This paragraph covers one T cell receptor (beta chain) sequence. Its antigen remains unidentified. Through a sample-barcoded 5' primer and a J-beta primer mix, a second PCR was run for about 6 to 11 cycles. One entry per CDR3 protein results from TCRdb running MiXCR on the 5' RACE reads. The repertoire holds 650,000 to 800,000 distinct CDR3 sequences, 40% to 50% seen once, with about a fifth in the top ten. The data originate from a study of blood T cells in healthy people across ages. The study, taken as a whole, reports: Observed TCR beta diversity per million T cells went down as age went up. This fall followed a roughly linear course with age. No conclusive comparison of naive versus antigen-experienced cells was possible with unsorted PBMCs.

PBMCs, at least 7 million per sample, were isolated. The CDR3 loop spans 20 amino acids. Germline CDR1 MNHEY, CDR2 SMNVEV (reference sequence). With 3 bases clipped from V and 2 bases from J, the junction kept 16 bases outside the gene matches. This receptor was taken from a man aged 60 to 69 in good health. Input material: blood. The rearrangement links TRBV27 to TRBJ2-1; 10 positions agree with TRBD1. CDR3 sequence: CASSFIDRGHLGPPYNEQFF. The CDR3 DNA sequence: TGTGCCAGCAGTTTCATCGACAGGGGGCATTTAGGCCCGCCCTACAATGAGCAGTTCTTC.